One and the same sample provided the 10 T cell receptor beta chains below, sequenced in a study of blood T cell repertoires in COVID-19. Measured with immunoSEQ multiplex PCR; TCRdb has only the in-frame clones, and not every one. The repertoire has over 110,000 clones, over 75% of them found once; the top ten carry more than 3%. The sample consisted of PBMCs or T cells enriched from blood (not recorded which). The receptor set was obtained from a middle-aged man in a cohort exposed to, infected with or recovered from COVID-19 (not recorded which).

The gene calls are TRBV4-2 and TRBJ1-6; no clear D gene. The germline V gene has CDR1 LGHNA and CDR2 YNFKEQ. This CDR3 is built from 16 residues. Trimming cost V 0 bases and J 7 bases, with 13 bases left between them. DNA of the CDR3: TGTGCCAGCAGCCAAGAGTCACGGGGATTCAATTCACCCCTCCACTTT. Residues: CASSQESRGFNSPLHF.

This clone was picked up one time. CDR3 sequence: CASSPDGTGSSYEQYF. In nucleotides, the CDR3 is TGTGCCAGCAGCCCTGACGGGACAGGGAGCTCCTACGAGCAGTACTTC. The V gene is TRBV3-1 (or the pseudogene TRBV3-2), the J gene TRBJ2-7; 9 bases are a match to TRBD1. Germline loops: CDR1 LGHDT, CDR2 YNNKEL (reference sequence). V lost 4 bases, J lost 0 bases, and 7 bases stayed unmatched. The CDR3 extends over 16 amino acids.

This chain uses TRBV28 with TRBJ1-5; TRBD1 matches 9 bases. Germline V lookup: CDR1 MDHEN, CDR2 SYDVKM. V lost 5 bases and J lost 0; bases outside the gene matches: 14. The CDR3 contains 19 residues. This chain's CDR3 is CASSVPGTGLINSNQPQHF. CDR3 in DNA: TGTGCCAGCAGTGTGCCCGGGACAGGGCTCATCAATAGCAATCAGCCCCAGCATTTT.

The rearrangement uses TRBV3-1 (or the pseudogene TRBV3-2) and TRBJ2-7, with D tentatively TRBD2 (6 bases). The germline V gene encodes CDR1 LGHDT and CDR2 YNNKEL (reference sequence). The CDR3 runs to 14 residues. V dropped 3 bases and J dropped 5 bases, with 14 bases sitting between them. The CDR3 sequence is CASSQEGSIDEQYF. The CDR3 coding sequence is TGTGCCAGCAGCCAGGAGGGCTCGATCGACGAGCAGTACTTC.

CDR3 nucleotides: TGTGCCAGCACCCTCGGACAGGGGCGCGAGACCCAGTACTTC. Translation gives CASTLGQGRETQYF. The chain combines TRBV6-5 with TRBJ2-5; 9 bases are a match to TRBD1. The ends lost 7 bases at V and 5 bases at J; junction bases unmatched: 8. Germline V gene lookup returns CDR1 MNHEY and CDR2 SVGAGI. The CDR3 spans 14 residues.

The chain employs TRBV7-2 and TRBJ2-1; D not resolved. The CDR3 contains 15 residues. CDR1 and CDR2 (germline): SGHTA, FQGNSA. V lost 1 base and J 0 bases, leaving 7 bases between the germline ends. CDR3 sequence: CASSLERSSYNEQFF. CDR3 nucleotides: TGTGCCAGCAGCTTAGAGAGAAGCTCCTACAATGAGCAGTTCTTC. Full variable domain (missing parts from reference TRBV7-2 and TRBJ2-1): GAGVSQSPSNKVTEKGKDVELRCDPISGHTALYWYRQSLGQGLEFLIYFQGNSAPDKSGLPSDRFSAERTGGSVSTLTIQRTQQEDSAVYLCASSLERSSYNEQFFGPGTRLTVL.

The CDR3 spells CASSLTLGVNEQFF. Written as DNA, the CDR3 is TGTGCCAGCAGCTTAACCCTAGGGGTGAATGAGCAGTTCTTC. The rearrangement uses TRBV7-9 and TRBJ2-1; TRBD1 might be the D (5 bases). CDR3 length: 14 residues. Between the trimmed V and J ends, which lost 2 bases and 7 bases, there was a span of 12 bases. CDR1 is SEHNR and CDR2 is FQNEAQ in the germline V gene (reference sequence). Filled out from reference TRBV7-9 and TRBJ2-1, the complete variable domain reads DTGVSQNPRHKITKRGQNVTFRCDPISEHNRLYWYRQTLGQGPEFLTYFQNEAQLEKSRLLSDRFSAERPKGSFSTLEIQRTEQGDSAMYLCASSLTLGVNEQFFGPGTRLTVL.

V usage is TRBV3-1 (or the pseudogene TRBV3-2) and J usage is TRBJ2-1; 7 nucleotides line up with TRBD2. CDR1 is LGHDT, CDR2 YNNKEL, per germline (reference sequence). The CDR3 is 17 residues long. With 1 base clipped from V and 1 base from J, the junction kept 7 bases outside the gene matches. The chain's CDR3 is CASSQGTAGVSYNEQFF. The CDR3 nucleotides read TGTGCCAGCAGCCAAGGAACGGCGGGGGTATCCTACAATGAGCAGTTCTTC.

The rearrangement joins TRBV25-1 to TRBJ1-2; D not certain. The CDR3 totals 11 residues. V lost 4 bases to trimming and J lost 10 bases, with 10 bases between them. In germline, CDR1 is MGHDK, CDR2 SYGVNS. The CDR3 reads CASSATRVYTF. Here the CDR3 DNA reads TGTGCCAGCAGTGCGACGAGGGTCTACACCTTC.

V and J are TRBV5-1 and TRBJ1-2; D not resolved. Germline V gene sequence: CDR1 SGHRS, CDR2 YFSETQ. The CDR3 has 14 amino acids. The V gene lost 4 bases and the J gene lost 8 bases, with 18 bases spanning the gap. The CDR3 protein is CASSPGGDNGGYTF. Written as DNA, the CDR3 is TGCGCCAGCAGCCCGGGAGGAGACAATGGGGGCTACACCTTC.